The 20 T cell receptor beta chains below come from one sample, sequenced in a study of cytomegalovirus exposure and HLA in healthy donors. The PCR contained 60 Vbeta and 13 Jbeta primers. Here immunoSEQ multiplex PCR was the method, and the copy in TCRdb shows in-frame clones only, minus some. The table lists 150,000 to 200,000 clones, over 70% of them singletons. Material for sequencing was PBMCs. The receptors come from a woman in her 30s in good health and CMV-seronegative.

The J gene is TRBJ1-5, the V gene TRBV9; 7 bases agree with TRBD1. J gave up 5 bases and V 4 bases, and 3 bases lay outside the gene matches. Germline CDR1 and CDR2: SGDLS and YYNGEE. The CDR3 has 13 amino acids. The CDR3 DNA follows: TGTGCCAGCAGCCCCGGGACAGATCAGCCCCAGCATTTT. It codes for CASSPGTDQPQHF.

This clone turned up a few times. The rearrangement uses TRBV28 and TRBJ1-1; the D gene is possibly TRBD1 (6 bases). CDR1 is MDHEN, CDR2 SYDVKM, per germline. The CDR3 is 13 residues long. V lost 6 bases and J 10 bases, leaving 18 bases between the germline ends. CDR3 in amino acids: CASRRGSPTGAFF. The CDR3 nucleotides are TGTGCCAGCAGACGAGGCTCCCCGACAGGAGCTTTCTTT.

This clone was seen only a few times. V usage is TRBV29-1 and J usage is TRBJ2-1; tentatively, D is TRBD2 (5 bases). Germline CDR1 is SQVTM and CDR2 is ANQGSEA. This CDR3 has 16 residues. V shed 3 bases and J shed 2 bases, with 17 bases lying between them. CDR3 sequence reads: CSVESFGSATYNEQFF. In DNA form, the CDR3 reads TGCAGCGTTGAGAGTTTTGGGAGCGCTACCTACAATGAGCAGTTCTTC.

The V and J genes are TRBV2 and TRBJ2-3; 12 bases match TRBD1. Germline CDR1 and CDR2: SNHLY and FYNNEI. Trimming at V came to 11 bases and at J to 2 bases, leaving 8 bases not matched to a gene. The CDR3 has 15 amino acids. The CDR3 sequence is CAGGTGGFSTDTQYF. CDR3 DNA: TGTGCCGGAGGGACAGGGGGCTTCTCCACAGATACGCAGTATTTT. Combining the CDR3 with reference TRBV2 and TRBJ2-3 gives the whole variable domain EPEVTQTPSHQVTQMGQEVILRCVPISNHLYFYWYRQILGQKVEFLVSFYNNEISEKSEIFDDQFSVERPDGSNFTLKIRSTKLEDSAMYFCAGGTGGFSTDTQYFGPGTRLTVL.

This clone is a singleton in its sample. The chain is built from TRBV7-2 and TRBJ1-1; D may be TRBD1 (6 bases). V gave up 1 base and J gave up 5 bases, with 17 bases separating them. CDR3 length: 16 residues. Germline values: CDR1 SGHTA, CDR2 FQGNSA. The CDR3 bases are TGTGCCAGCAGCTTAGAGCGGACCTTGAGGGGGACTGAAGCTTTCTTT. Its protein product is CASSLERTLRGTEAFF.

The chain links TRBV6-6 to TRBJ1-1; a weak D match, TRBD1 (5 bases). The ends were cut back, 7 bases at V and 3 bases at J, with 12 bases in the middle. The length of the CDR3 is 13 residues. Germline CDR1 reads MNHNY; CDR2 reads SVGAGI (reference sequence). CDR3 nucleotide sequence: TGTGCCAGCATACTCGAAGGGGACACTGAAGCTTTCTTT. This sequence encodes CASILEGDTEAFF.

This clone was counted only a few times. The J gene is TRBJ2-7, the V gene TRBV13; weak D call: TRBD1 (6 bases). The CDR3 extends over 14 amino acids. Deletions cut 4 bases from V and 4 bases from J, with 14 bases between. Germline CDR1 reads PRHDT; CDR2 reads FYEKMQ (reference sequence). The CDR3 is CASSSSAGAYEQYF. In nucleotides, the CDR3 is TGTGCCAGCAGCTCGTCGGCAGGGGCATACGAGCAGTACTTC.

The chain combines TRBV30 with TRBJ2-7, with 11 bases aligning to TRBD1. Germline CDR1 GTSNPN, CDR2 SVGIG (reference sequence). The CDR3 contains 16 residues. With 3 bases clipped from V and 2 bases from J, the junction kept 9 bases outside the gene matches. CDR3 loop: CAWRRAGTGGTYEQYF. Written as DNA, the CDR3 is TGTGCCTGGAGAAGAGCGGGGACAGGGGGAACCTACGAGCAGTACTTC.

V usage is TRBV25-1 and J usage is TRBJ2-3; tentative D call: TRBD2 (7 bases). V shed 2 bases and J shed 2 bases, with 17 bases lying between them. The CDR3 has 17 amino acids. The germline V gene has CDR1 MGHDK and CDR2 SYGVNS. In nucleotides, the CDR3 is TGTGCCAGCAGTGAACCACGGAAGGGGGGGAACACAGATACGCAGTATTTT. Translation gives CASSEPRKGGNTDTQYF. The whole variable domain, filled in from reference TRBV25-1 and TRBJ2-3, reads EADIYQTPRYLVIGTGKKITLECSQTMGHDKMYWYQQDPGMELHLIHYSYGVNSTEKGDLSSESTVSRIRTEHFPLTLESARPSHTSQYLCASSEPRKGGNTDTQYFGPGTRLTVL.

V gene TRBV2 combines with J gene TRBJ2-1; 10 bases are shared with TRBD1. Germline trimming cut 5 bases from V and 8 bases from J; bases unmatched to any gene: 6. This CDR3 comprises 14 residues. Looked up from germline, CDR1 is SNHLY and CDR2 is FYNNEI. The CDR3: CASSIRTGGDEQFF. The CDR3 region has the DNA TGTGCCAGCAGTATCCGGACAGGGGGGGATGAGCAGTTCTTC.

The chain couples TRBV18 to TRBJ2-1; weak D call: TRBD2 (7 bases). Germline CDR1 reads KGHSH; CDR2 reads LQKENI. The CDR3 runs 14 residues. V dropped 3 bases and J dropped 5 bases, with 11 bases sitting between them. In DNA, the CDR3 is TGTGCCAGCTCACCCGGGGGGCCTAACAATGAGCAGTTCTTC. Its translation is CASSPGGPNNEQFF.

This rearrangement joins TRBV29-1 to TRBJ2-1, with 7 bases lining up with TRBD1. Germline loops: CDR1 SQVTM, CDR2 ANQGSEA. V was pared by 4 bases and J by 1 base, with 7 bases of the junction left unmatched. This CDR3 is built from 15 residues. CDR3 region: CSVGRGPGSYNEQFF. The CDR3 DNA reads TGCAGCGTTGGAAGGGGGCCCGGGTCCTACAATGAGCAGTTCTTC.

The chain joins TRBV7-8 to TRBJ1-2; D call uncertain. The V end was cut by 1 base, the J end by 7 bases, with 16 bases between. Per germline, CDR1 SGHVS and CDR2 FQNEAQ. This CDR3 has 15 residues. This CDR3 is CASSLVITRDFGYTF. The DNA of the CDR3 is TGTGCCAGCAGCTTAGTAATAACGAGGGATTTTGGCTACACCTTC.

The chain carries TRBV28 and TRBJ1-1; D remains unclear. CDR1 and CDR2 from the germline V gene are MDHEN and SYDVKM. The CDR3 contains 16 residues. V lost 4 bases and J 0 bases, leaving 15 bases between the germline ends. The chain's CDR3 is CASSSPAKQMNTEAFF. CDR3 coding DNA: TGTGCCAGCAGTTCCCCGGCAAAACAGATGAACACTGAAGCTTTCTTT.

This chain joins TRBV18 and TRBJ1-1; weak D call: TRBD1 (5 bases). V gave up 0 bases and J gave up 4 bases, with 6 bases separating them. The CDR3 runs to 13 residues. CDR1 and CDR2 (germline): KGHSH, LQKENI. DNA of the CDR3: TGTGCCAGCTCACCACCGGGGGGCACTGAAGCTTTCTTT. It encodes CASSPPGGTEAFF.

V and J are TRBV6-1 and TRBJ1-5; D is uncertain. Germline CDR1 reads MNHNS; CDR2 reads SASEGT. V lost 1 base to trimming and J lost 5 bases, with 12 bases between them. The CDR3 spans 15 residues. As DNA, the CDR3 is TGTGCCAGCAGTGAAGATCAGTCTCCCGATCAGCCCCAGCATTTT. This gives the protein CASSEDQSPDQPQHF.

This chain joins TRBV11-2 and TRBJ1-1; 8 bases align to TRBD1. CDR3 length equals 15 residues. Trimming removed 4 bases from V and 5 bases from J; junction bases left unmatched: 9. Looked up from germline, CDR1 is SGHAT and CDR2 is FQNNGV. CDR3 amino acids: CASSSSDREETEAFF. The CDR3 bases are TGTGCCAGCAGCTCTTCGGACAGGGAAGAAACTGAAGCTTTCTTT.

The V call is TRBV19, the J call TRBJ1-2, with 7 bases that match TRBD1. V shed 4 bases and J 4 bases; nucleotides not matched to a gene: 6. The CDR3 sequence is 14 residues long. Germline V gene sequence: CDR1 LNHDA, CDR2 SQIVND (reference sequence). CDR3 nucleotides: TGTGCCAGTAGTACCAGGGGGAATGTCTATGGCTACACCTTC. Protein sequence: CASSTRGNVYGYTF.

The V gene is TRBV7-2, the J gene TRBJ2-1; 15 nucleotides line up with TRBD2. V lost 5 bases and J lost 12; bases outside the gene matches: 11. This CDR3 spans 16 amino acids. The germline V gene encodes CDR1 SGHTA and CDR2 FQGNSA. The CDR3: CASSPRGLAGGLRQFF. CDR3 nucleotides: TGTGCCAGCAGCCCGCGTGGACTAGCGGGGGGGCTTAGGCAGTTCTTC.

The rearrangement links TRBV2 to TRBJ1-1; D uncertain. CDR3 length: 12 residues. Germline CDR1 reads SNHLY; CDR2 reads FYNNEI. Trimming took off 3 bases at V and 7 bases at J, with 9 bases between the two ends. The CDR3 reads CASSDLAGEAFF. The CDR3 nucleotides read TGTGCCAGCAGTGATCTGGCGGGTGAAGCTTTCTTT.